A selection of T cell receptor beta chains follows, all from one sample in a study of blood T cell repertoires in COVID-19. Some clones are missing from TCRdb's copy, which holds only in-frame ones; the method was immunoSEQ multiplex PCR. This sample yields roughly 41,000 clones, of which 70% to 90% are seen a single time; roughly 4.5% belongs to the top ten. The sample was peripheral blood. Receptors were obtained from a man aged 55 to 69 with acute or convalescent COVID-19. The CDR3 runs from the conserved cysteine through the conserved F or W. A D gene is named only where the DNA matches it firmly. Rows may omit the clone size; those that give it use once, few, many or a size class.

TGTGCCAGCAGCTTGTCGGGACAGGGATCCTACGAGCAGTACTTC | CASSLSGQGSYEQYF | . | TRBJ2-7 | 15 | TRBV11-2 | TRBD1
TGTGCCAGCAGCCTGGACAAAGCAACTAATGAAAAACTGTTTTTT | CASSLDKATNEKLFF | . | TRBJ1-4 | 15 | TRBV5-4 | .
TGTGCCAGCAGCTGGGGACAGTCCACTGAAGCTTTCTTT | CASSWGQSTEAFF | . | TRBJ1-1 | 13 | TRBV7-2 | TRBD1
TGCAGTGCTAGTAGGGCGGGGGGAAACTTCGAGCAGTACTTC | CSASRAGGNFEQYF | . | TRBJ2-7 | 14 | TRBV20-1 | TRBD2
TGTGCGGCGGCTGCTAATAGCAATCAGCCCCAGCATTTT | CAAAANSNQPQHF | few | TRBJ1-5 | 13 | TRBV19 | .
TGTGCCTGGAGCCCCTATAGCAATCAGCCCCAGCATTTT | CAWSPYSNQPQHF | . | TRBJ1-5 | 13 | TRBV30 | .
TGTGCCAGCAGTGGAGGTTCGGGGGGACAATCCTACGAGCAGTACTTC | CASSGGSGGQSYEQYF | . | TRBJ2-7 | 16 | TRBV2 | .
TGTGCCAGCGCCCTGGGGCCCTACGAGCAGTACTTC | CASALGPYEQYF | . | TRBJ2-7 | 12 | TRBV5-6 | .
TGTGCCAGCAGTTCCGGGACAGGCAGCTCCTACAATGAGCAGTTCTTC | CASSSGTGSSYNEQFF | once | TRBJ2-1 | 16 | TRBV27 | TRBD1
TGTGCCAGCAGTGACCGGCAGGGGGCGAATTCTGAAGCTTTCTTT | CASSDRQGANSEAFF | . | TRBJ1-1 | 15 | TRBV6-4 | TRBD1
TGTGCCAGCAGCCCCCGGGACTTTCAAGAGACCCAGTACTTC | CASSPRDFQETQYF | . | TRBJ2-5 | 14 | TRBV3-1/TRBV3-2 | .
TGTGCCAGCTCCACAGGGGATGGCTACACCTTC | CASSTGDGYTF | . | TRBJ1-2 | 11 | TRBV18 | TRBD1
TGTGCCAGCAGCTCGTCTAGCGGGGGGGCCCAAGAGACCCAGTACTTC | CASSSSSGGAQETQYF | few | TRBJ2-5 | 16 | TRBV7-2 | TRBD2
TGCGCCAGCAGCCAAGATCAGACTAGCGGGCTAGAGACCCAGTACTTC | CASSQDQTSGLETQYF | . | TRBJ2-5 | 16 | TRBV4-3 | TRBD2
TGTGCCAGCAGCTTAGACTATACAGAGACCCAGTACTTC | CASSLDYTETQYF | . | TRBJ2-5 | 13 | TRBV7-3 | .
TGTGCCAGCACCAAAGTGGACCCGCAGGGGACTAATGAAAAACTGTTTTTT | CASTKVDPQGTNEKLFF | . | TRBJ1-4 | 17 | TRBV27 | .
TGTGCCAGCAGCCCCCTTGCGGCGGGCAGTTATATGAACACTGAAGCTTTCTTT | CASSPLAAGSYMNTEAFF | . | TRBJ1-1 | 18 | TRBV7-9 | .
TGCAGCGTTGAGGGACTAGCGGGACGGAATGAGCAGTTCTTC | CSVEGLAGRNEQFF | . | TRBJ2-1 | 14 | TRBV29-1 | TRBD2
TGTGCCTGGAGACGGCGGGGAGGAGGGGAGCAGTTCTTC | CAWRRRGGGEQFF | . | TRBJ2-1 | 13 | TRBV30 | .
TGCGCCAGCAGTGAACATCAGGGCACCGGGGAGCTGTTTTTT | CASSEHQGTGELFF | . | TRBJ2-2 | 14 | TRBV10-1 | .
TGTGCCAGCAGTTACTCGAGCAATGAGCAGTTCTTC | CASSYSSNEQFF | . | TRBJ2-1 | 12 | TRBV6-6 | .
TGTGCCAGCAGTTCCCCAGGATTTTACACTGAAGCTTTCTTT | CASSSPGFYTEAFF | . | TRBJ1-1 | 14 | TRBV6-1 | .
TGCAGCGTGGCCGATTATAACTATGGCTACACCTTC | CSVADYNYGYTF | . | TRBJ1-2 | 12 | TRBV29-1 | .
TGTGCCAGCAGTGAGCAGGGTAGGGACACTGAAGCTTTCTTT | CASSEQGRDTEAFF | once | TRBJ1-1 | 14 | TRBV25-1 | .
TGTGCCAGCGCTAGGTGGGACAGGGAGGTCGGGGAGCTGTTTTTT | CASARWDREVGELFF | . | TRBJ2-2 | 15 | TRBV27 | TRBD1
TGTGCCTGGAGTGGAAGGGGGTCCACCGGGGAGCTGTTTTTT | CAWSGRGSTGELFF | . | TRBJ2-2 | 14 | TRBV30 | .
TGTGCCATCGGCGGCGACGAGCAGTACTTC | CAIGGDEQYF | . | TRBJ2-7 | 10 | TRBV10-3 | .
TGCGCCAGCAGCCACGAGGGATATGGCTACACCTTC | CASSHEGYGYTF | . | TRBJ1-2 | 12 | TRBV4-3 | .
TGTGCCAGCAGCCTAAAGACTAGCGGGGGGGTAGGTGAGCAGTTCTTC | CASSLKTSGGVGEQFF | . | TRBJ2-1 | 16 | TRBV2 | TRBD2
TGTGCCAGCTCACCAGGGACAGCTGAGACCCAGTACTTC | CASSPGTAETQYF | . | TRBJ2-5 | 13 | TRBV18 | TRBD1
TGTGCCAGTAGTATGCCCGGGACAGGGTACAACACCGGGGAGCTGTTTTTT | CASSMPGTGYNTGELFF | . | TRBJ2-2 | 17 | TRBV19 | TRBD1
TGTGCCAGCAGCGCCTACAGGGGAATGAGCACTGAAGCTTTCTTT | CASSAYRGMSTEAFF | . | TRBJ1-1 | 15 | TRBV13 | TRBD1
TGTGCCAGCAGTTTAACAGGGGAGACTGAAGCTTTCTTT | CASSLTGETEAFF | . | TRBJ1-1 | 13 | TRBV12-3/TRBV12-4 | TRBD1